The 5 T cell receptor beta chains listed next were all sequenced from one sample in a study of CD4 T cells in relation to SARS-CoV-2 and coronaviruses. These TCRs' antigens remain unknown. Some clones are missing from TCRdb's copy, which holds only in-frame ones; the method was immunoSEQ multiplex PCR. The repertoire holds roughly 25,000 clones, with 75% to 80% as singletons. Unexposed donor CD4+ T cells date from about 2011-2018, before the COVID-19 pandemic. The cells were cultured for approximately ten days before CD4+ T cells were isolated. The sequencing sample was made of CD4+ T cells from PBMCs, cultured in vitro. The origin of the receptors is a human donor in good health.

This rearrangement joins TRBV18 to TRBJ2-7, with D possibly being TRBD1 (5 bases). The CDR3 runs 15 residues. Trimming took off 5 bases at V and 0 bases at J, with 14 bases between the two ends. CDR1 KGHSH and CDR2 LQKENI come from the germline V gene. CDR3: CASSSPQESSYEQYF. The CDR3 DNA follows: TGTGCCAGCTCATCTCCACAGGAAAGCTCCTACGAGCAGTACTTC. The whole variable domain, remainder taken from reference TRBV18 and TRBJ2-7, is NAGVMQNPRHLVRRRGQEARLRCSPMKGHSHVYWYRQLPEEGLKFMVYLQKENIIDESGMPKERFSAEFPKEGPSILRIQQVVRGDSAAYFCASSSPQESSYEQYFGPGTRLTVT.

This clone was seen only a few times. This chain links TRBV3-1 (or the pseudogene TRBV3-2) with TRBJ1-1, with D uncertain. The CDR3 length is 13 residues. Germline lookup yields CDR1 LGHDT and CDR2 YNNKEL (reference sequence). V shed 1 base and J shed 3 bases, with 6 bases lying between them. The CDR3 loop is CASSQVRYTEAFF. CDR3 nucleotide sequence: TGTGCCAGCAGCCAAGTCCGATACACTGAAGCTTTCTTT.

As concerns this clone: The DNA is left out, because the CDR3 cannot be placed on it with certainty; the CDR3 is given as TCRdb lists it. The J gene is TRBJ1-2, the V gene TRBV6-2 or TRBV6-3. With termini counted, the CDR3 has 13 amino acids. Germline values: CDR1 MNHEY, CDR2 SVGEGT. CDR3 sequence: CASSSSGDYGYTF.

This chain connects TRBV7-9 to TRBJ1-2; D possibly corresponds to TRBD1 (5 bases). This CDR3 region has 15 residues. The V gene's germline CDR1 is SEHNR and CDR2 FQNEAQ (reference sequence). V dropped 5 bases and J dropped 8 bases, with 21 bases sitting between them. In nucleotides, the CDR3 is TGTGCCAGCAGCCCCGGCGGGACCGCCGACGGCGGCTACACCTTC. It encodes CASSPGGTADGGYTF.

V gene TRBV18 combines with J gene TRBJ1-1; 8 bases align to TRBD1. CDR3 length equals 14 residues. Trimming cost V 3 bases and J 5 bases; bases outside gene matches: 5. In germline, CDR1 is KGHSH, CDR2 LQKENI. Here the CDR3 DNA reads TGTGCCAGCTCACCCCAGGGGGCGAGTACTGAAGCTTTCTTT. Protein: CASSPQGASTEAFF.